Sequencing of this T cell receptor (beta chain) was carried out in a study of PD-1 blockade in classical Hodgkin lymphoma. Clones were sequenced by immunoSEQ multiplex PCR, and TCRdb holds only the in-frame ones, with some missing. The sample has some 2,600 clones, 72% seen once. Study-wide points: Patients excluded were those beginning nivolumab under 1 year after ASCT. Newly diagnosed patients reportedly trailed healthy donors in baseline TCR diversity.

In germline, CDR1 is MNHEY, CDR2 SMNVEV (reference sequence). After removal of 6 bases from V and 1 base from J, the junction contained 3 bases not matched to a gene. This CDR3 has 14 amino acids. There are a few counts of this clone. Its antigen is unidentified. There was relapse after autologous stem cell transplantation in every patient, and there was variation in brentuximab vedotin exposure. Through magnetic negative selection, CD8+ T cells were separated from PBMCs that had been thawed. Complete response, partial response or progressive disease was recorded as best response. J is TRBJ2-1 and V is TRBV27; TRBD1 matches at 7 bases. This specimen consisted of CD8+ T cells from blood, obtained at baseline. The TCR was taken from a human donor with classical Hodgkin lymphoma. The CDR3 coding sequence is TGTGCCAGCAGCTCACAGGGGTCCTACAATGAGCAGTTCTTC. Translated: CASSSQGSYNEQFF.